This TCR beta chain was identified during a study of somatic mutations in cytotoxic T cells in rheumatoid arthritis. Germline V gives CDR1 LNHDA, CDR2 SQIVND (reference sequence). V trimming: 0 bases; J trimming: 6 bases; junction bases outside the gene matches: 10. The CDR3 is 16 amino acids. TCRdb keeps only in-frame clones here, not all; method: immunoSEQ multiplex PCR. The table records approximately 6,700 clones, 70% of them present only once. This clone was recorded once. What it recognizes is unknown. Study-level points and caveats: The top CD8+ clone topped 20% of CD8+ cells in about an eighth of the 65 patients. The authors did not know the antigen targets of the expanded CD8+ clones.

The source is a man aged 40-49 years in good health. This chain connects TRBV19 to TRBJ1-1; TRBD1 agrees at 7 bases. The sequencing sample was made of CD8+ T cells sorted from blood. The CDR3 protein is CASSIEGGSGYPEAFF. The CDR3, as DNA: TGTGCCAGTAGTATAGAAGGGGGCAGTGGGTACCCTGAAGCTTTCTTT.